Each of the 29 T cell receptor beta chains below was sequenced from the same sample in a study of T cell repertoires in cytomegalovirus infection. TCRdb passed the reads through MiXCR, listing each CDR3 protein once. The table lists hundreds of thousands of distinct CDR3 sequences, about 11% of them singletons. Material for sequencing was PBMCs. The receptors here all came from a human donor in good health (CMV status not recorded). Some clones in this sample may be carry-over from other donors' samples.

This clonotype was observed many times. This chain links TRBV7-3 with TRBJ2-2; 10 bases line up with TRBD2. The CDR3 is 15 amino acids. Trimming at V came to 3 bases and at J to 4 bases, leaving 2 bases not matched to a gene. Germline V gene sequence: CDR1 SGHTA, CDR2 FQGTGA. The DNA of the CDR3 is TGTGCCAGCAGCTTGGGACTAGCGCGCACCGGGGAGCTGTTTTTT. Translating it yields CASSLGLARTGELFF.

V and J are TRBV5-5 and TRBJ2-2, with 7 bases identical to TRBD1. From germline, CDR1 is SGHKS and CDR2 YYEKEE (reference sequence). This CDR3 has 15 amino acids. V gave up 4 bases and J gave up 1 base; unmatched junction bases: 4. The CDR3 here is CASSHTGVNTGELFF. CDR3 DNA: TGTGCCAGCAGCCATACAGGGGTGAACACCGGGGAGCTGTTTTTT.

This chain connects TRBV6-5 to TRBJ1-5, with a possible D match to TRBD1 (6 bases). The length of the CDR3 is 16 residues. Looked up from germline, CDR1 is MNHEY and CDR2 is SVGAGI. The V end was cut by 6 bases, the J end by 0 bases, with 15 bases between. CDR3 residues: CASRSPGQISNQPQHF. The DNA of the CDR3 is TGTGCCAGCAGATCACCGGGACAAATTAGCAATCAGCCCCAGCATTTT.

This clonotype was recorded a few times. This chain uses TRBV6-6 with TRBJ1-1; D uncertain. The CDR3 length is 15 residues. Germline V CDR1 and CDR2: MNHNY, SVGAGI (reference sequence). Trimming left V 10 bases short and J 1 base short, with 19 bases between. In DNA, the CDR3 is TGTGCCACTGAAGCTGGGAGATTAGGGAACACTGAAGCTTTCTTT. This gives the protein CATEAGRLGNTEAFF.

The J gene is TRBJ2-1, the V gene TRBV20-1, with D maybe TRBD2 (6 bases). Per germline, CDR1 DFQATT and CDR2 SNEGSKA (reference sequence). The CDR3 is made up of 14 amino acids. Trimming took off 5 bases at V and 3 bases at J, with 14 bases between the two ends. The CDR3 DNA sequence: TGCAGTGCTGGGGGACTGGTGGGCTACAATGAGCAGTTCTTC. Translation: CSAGGLVGYNEQFF.

The chain couples TRBV3-1 to TRBJ2-2; 11 nucleotides line up with TRBD1. Germline V gives CDR1 LGHDT, CDR2 YNNKEL (reference sequence). Germline trimming cut 8 bases from V and 4 bases from J; bases unmatched to any gene: 3. This CDR3 region has 14 residues. In DNA form, the CDR3 reads TGTGCCAGCGAGGGACAGGGGGGCACCGGGGAGCTGTTTTTT. Amino acids: CASEGQGGTGELFF.

This clonotype has at least ten counts. The genes are TRBV7-3 and TRBJ2-2, with TRBD2 as a possible D gene (6 bases). Germline V gives CDR1 SGHTA, CDR2 FQGTGA. V lost 5 bases to trimming and J lost 6 bases, with 13 bases between them. The CDR3 extends over 14 amino acids. The CDR3: CASSEKWEAGELFF. CDR3 in DNA: TGTGCCAGCAGCGAAAAATGGGAGGCCGGGGAGCTGTTTTTT.

The V and J genes are TRBV10-3 and TRBJ2-3; perhaps D is TRBD1 or TRBD2 (5 bases each). V was trimmed by 0 bases and J by 10 bases, leaving 11 bases between them. Germline V gives CDR1 ENHRY, CDR2 SYGVKD. CDR3 size: 13 residues. The CDR3 region is CAISESGTPPQYF. CDR3 bases: TGTGCCATCAGTGAGTCGGGGACGCCGCCGCAGTATTTT.

The chain uses TRBV5-4 and TRBJ2-2, with 10 bases lining up with TRBD1. Germline V gives CDR1 SGHNT, CDR2 YYREEE (reference sequence). With V trimmed by 0 bases and J by 3 bases, 2 bases remained unmatched. The CDR3 runs to 16 residues. CDR3 loop: CASSLGQGADTGELFF. The CDR3 DNA is TGTGCCAGCAGCTTGGGACAGGGGGCCGACACCGGGGAGCTGTTTTTT.

This clonotype was recorded many times. V is TRBV27 and J is TRBJ1-5; a weak D match, TRBD1 (5 bases). CDR1 and CDR2 from the germline V gene are MNHEY and SMNVEV (reference sequence). The CDR3 extends over 15 amino acids. V dropped 6 bases and J dropped 9 bases, with 21 bases sitting between them. CDR3 bases: TGTGCCAGCAGGCTTTTCCTCGATTCGGGGGGGCCCCAGCATTTT. Translated, it gives CASRLFLDSGGPQHF.

This clonotype turned up a few times. V gene TRBV5-4 combines with J gene TRBJ2-5, with D perhaps TRBD1 or TRBD2 (5 bases each). This CDR3 has 15 residues. The V and J ends lost 0 bases and 5 bases respectively, with 14 bases between them. CDR1 and CDR2 (germline): SGHNT, YYREEE (reference sequence). CDR3 protein: CASSLAPDTGETQYF. The DNA for the CDR3 is TGTGCCAGCAGCTTGGCGCCGGACACGGGGGAGACCCAGTACTTC.

This clonotype came up a few times. The chain has TRBV13 and TRBJ1-2, with D perhaps matching TRBD1 (5 bases). The CDR3 runs 12 residues. Trimming stripped 2 bases from V and 7 bases from J, with 8 bases between. Looked up from germline, CDR1 is PRHDT and CDR2 is FYEKMQ (reference sequence). This chain's CDR3 is CASSLRRGGYTF. The DNA for the CDR3 is TGTGCCAGCAGCTTACGAAGGGGTGGCTACACCTTC.

This clonotype was observed many times. This chain uses TRBV20-1 with TRBJ2-2; D is possibly TRBD1 or TRBD2 (5 bases each). With 0 bases removed from V and 4 bases from J, the gap between germline ends came to 6 bases. The length of the CDR3 is 13 residues. The V gene's germline CDR1 is DFQATT and CDR2 SNEGSKA (reference sequence). The CDR3 bases are TGCAGTGCTAGAGAAGGGACCACCGGGGAGCTGTTTTTT. Its protein is CSAREGTTGELFF.

This clonotype came up many times. The V call is TRBV11-3, the J call TRBJ2-1; 8 bases are shared with TRBD2. This CDR3 spans 14 amino acids. Germline V CDR1 and CDR2: SGHNT, YENEEA. V shed 3 bases and J 9 bases; nucleotides not matched to a gene: 7. CDR3 in DNA: TGTGCCAGCAGCTTGTTAGCGGGGCGGGGTGAGCAGTTCTTC. Translated: CASSLLAGRGEQFF.

This clonotype was found many times. The V gene is TRBV28, the J gene TRBJ1-5; D remains ambiguous. V was shortened by 6 bases and J by 4 bases, with 10 bases between the two germline ends. Germline assignment: CDR1 MDHEN and CDR2 SYDVKM. The CDR3 contains 13 residues. CDR3 nucleotides: TGTGCCAGCAGCTGGGCCCCTAATCAGCCCCAGCATTTT. The encoded protein is CASSWAPNQPQHF.

At least ten counts were recorded for this clonotype. The chain couples TRBV5-1 to TRBJ1-4; D is unresolved. The CDR3 is 14 amino acids. Germline loops: CDR1 SGHRS, CDR2 YFSETQ. Trimming pared 4 bases from V and 7 bases from J, leaving 14 bases between. The CDR3 DNA is TGCGCCAGCAGCCCCGGACGAAGGGCTGAAAAACTGTTTTTT. As protein: CASSPGRRAEKLFF. The whole variable domain, remainder taken from reference TRBV5-1 and TRBJ1-4, is KAGVTQTPRYLIKTRGQQVTLSCSPISGHRSVSWYQQTPGQGLQFLFEYFSETQRNKGNFPGRFSGRQFSNSRSEMNVSTLELGDSALYLCASSPGRRAEKLFFGSGTQLSVL.

This clonotype was seen more than once but under ten times. CDR3: CASFQTGGETQYF. In DNA form, the CDR3 reads TGTGCCAGCTTTCAGACAGGGGGAGAGACCCAGTACTTC. The chain recombines TRBV5-4 with TRBJ2-5, with 9 nucleotides matching TRBD1. The CDR3 is made up of 13 amino acids. V shed 7 bases and J 4 bases; nucleotides not matched to a gene: 5. CDR1 SGHNT and CDR2 YYREEE come from the germline V gene (reference sequence).

This clonotype was seen ten or more times. V usage is TRBV6-5 and J usage is TRBJ1-1; possibly TRBD1 for D (6 bases). Germline V CDR1 and CDR2: MNHEY, SVGAGI. The CDR3 is 15 residues long. Trimming pared 0 bases from V and 5 bases from J, leaving 13 bases between. CDR3: CASSYSVGGRTEAFF. In nucleotides, the CDR3 is TGTGCCAGCAGTTACTCGGTAGGGGGAAGGACTGAAGCTTTCTTT.

In this sample, this clonotype turned up a few times. The rearrangement uses TRBV5-4 and TRBJ2-3; TRBD2 matches at 9 bases. Per the germline V gene, CDR1 is SGHNT and CDR2 is YYREEE (reference sequence). V was clipped by 0 bases and J by 2 bases; unmatched bases: 7. The CDR3 spans 17 residues. The DNA for the CDR3 is TGTGCCAGCAGCTTGGTCCGGGCTAGCGGGACCACAGATACGCAGTATTTT. Its protein is CASSLVRASGTTDTQYF.

A remark on this clonotype: A read error is possible here, since a much larger clone lies one base away. V usage is TRBV12-3 or TRBV12-4 and J usage is TRBJ2-7; D assignment may be TRBD1 or TRBD2 (5 bases each). The CDR3 is 14 amino acids. Trimming took 3 bases from V and 2 from J, leaving 11 bases between them. The DNA of the CDR3 is TGTGCCAGCAGTTTGGGGACCGCACCCTACGAGCAGTACTTC. This sequence encodes CASSLGTAPYEQYF.

This chain links TRBV20-1 with TRBJ1-1; D possibly corresponds to TRBD1 (6 bases). The CDR3 sequence is 14 residues long. Germline loops: CDR1 DFQATT, CDR2 SNEGSKA (reference sequence). The V gene lost 6 bases and the J gene lost 5 bases, with 19 bases spanning the gap. The CDR3 bases are TGCAGTGCCCGCCCGGGGGCGCTTGGGACTGAAGCTTTCTTT. Its translation: CSARPGALGTEAFF.

This clonotype has ten or more counts. The rearrangement joins TRBV7-8 to TRBJ2-7, with 12 bases that match TRBD2. From germline, CDR1 is SGHVS and CDR2 FQNEAQ. CDR3 length: 16 residues. J was trimmed by 4 bases and V by 4 bases; bases with no gene match: 8. Here the CDR3 DNA reads TGTGCCAGCAGCTCCAGGACTAGCGGGAAGGAGTACGAGCAGTACTTC. Translation gives CASSSRTSGKEYEQYF.

J is TRBJ1-1 and V is TRBV20-1; 8 bases map to TRBD1. CDR1 and CDR2 (germline): DFQATT, SNEGSKA (reference sequence). Germline trimming cut 2 bases from V and 5 bases from J; bases unmatched to any gene: 7. The CDR3 has 14 residues. The CDR3 spells CSARSGGVLTEAFF. The CDR3 DNA follows: TGCAGTGCTAGATCAGGGGGCGTGTTGACTGAAGCTTTCTTT.

This clonotype occurred a few times. A much more abundant neighbour one base away suggests this may be a read error. This rearrangement joins TRBV7-3 to TRBJ1-1; D call uncertain. Deletions cut 5 bases from V and 1 base from J, with 8 bases between. CDR3 length equals 13 residues. CDR1 and CDR2 from the germline V gene are SGHTA and FQGTGA. In DNA, the CDR3 is TGTGCCAGCAGCGCCACAAGGAACACTGAAGCTTTCTTT. It yields the protein CASSATRNTEAFF.

This clonotype was recorded a few times. The chain combines TRBV20-1 with TRBJ2-3, with D unresolved. CDR3 length equals 11 residues. The germline V gene has CDR1 DFQATT and CDR2 SNEGSKA (reference sequence). V lost 4 bases and J lost 5, with 7 bases in between. In DNA, the CDR3 is TGCAGTGCTATCCGTGGAGATACGCAGTATTTT. Encoded protein: CSAIRGDTQYF.

Only a few counts were recorded for this clonotype. V is TRBV2 and J is TRBJ1-5, with D perhaps matching TRBD1 (6 bases). Germline V gene sequence: CDR1 SNHLY, CDR2 FYNNEI. V dropped 8 bases and J dropped 7 bases, with 15 bases sitting between them. The CDR3 is made up of 13 amino acids. CDR3 nucleotide sequence: TGTGCCAGCTCCGCCGGGGGCTTCCAGCCCCAGCATTTT. As protein: CASSAGGFQPQHF. Looking up the rest from reference TRBV2 and TRBJ1-5 gives the full variable domain: EPEVTQTPSHQVTQMGQEVILRCVPISNHLYFYWYRQILGQKVEFLVSFYNNEISEKSEIFDDQFSVERPDGSNFTLKIRSTKLEDSAMYFCASSAGGFQPQHFGDGTRLSIL.

This clonotype appeared many times. In DNA, the CDR3 is TGTGCCAGCAGCTCCCGACTAGCGAACAGACCAAGGGACACCTACGAGCAGTACTTC. Protein: CASSSRLANRPRDTYEQYF. The V gene is TRBV7-8, the J gene TRBJ2-7, with 8 bases aligning to TRBD2. Trimming cost V 4 bases and J 2 bases; bases outside gene matches: 19. The CDR3 contains 19 residues. Germline CDR1 SGHVS, CDR2 FQNEAQ.

Ten or more counts support this clonotype. The genes are TRBV28 and TRBJ2-2, with 13 bases fitting TRBD2. The CDR3 loop spans 20 amino acids. CDR1 and CDR2 (germline): MDHEN, SYDVKM. The ends lost 6 bases at V and 0 bases at J; junction bases unmatched: 13. In DNA form, the CDR3 reads TGTGCCAGCAGCCGCGTGGGATGGGGGACTAGCGGGACGAACACCGGGGAGCTGTTTTTT. It codes for CASSRVGWGTSGTNTGELFF.

This clonotype was seen at least ten times. The chain recombines TRBV6-6 with TRBJ2-5, with D possibly TRBD2 on 5 matching bases. The germline V and J ends were trimmed by 5 bases and 10 bases, with 14 bases remaining between them. The CDR3 contains 12 residues. The germline V gene encodes CDR1 MNHNY and CDR2 SVGAGI (reference sequence). The CDR3 reads CASSLDSRGQYF. DNA for the CDR3: TGTGCCAGCAGTCTGGACTCCCGTGGCCAGTACTTC.